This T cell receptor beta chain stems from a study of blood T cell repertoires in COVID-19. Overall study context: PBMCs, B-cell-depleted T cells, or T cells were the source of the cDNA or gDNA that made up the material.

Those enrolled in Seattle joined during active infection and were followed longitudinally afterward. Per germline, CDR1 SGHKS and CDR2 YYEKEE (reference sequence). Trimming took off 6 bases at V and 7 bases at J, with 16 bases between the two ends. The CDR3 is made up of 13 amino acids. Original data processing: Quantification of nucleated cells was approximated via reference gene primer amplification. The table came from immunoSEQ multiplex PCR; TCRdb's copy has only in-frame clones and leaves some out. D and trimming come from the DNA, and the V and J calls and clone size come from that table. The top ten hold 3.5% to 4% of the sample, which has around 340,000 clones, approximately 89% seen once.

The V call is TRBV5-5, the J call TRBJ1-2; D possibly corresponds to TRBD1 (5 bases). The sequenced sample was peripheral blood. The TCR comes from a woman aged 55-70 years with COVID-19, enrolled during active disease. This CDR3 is CASTPRGSGGYTF. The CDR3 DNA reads TGTGCCAGCACACCGCGGGGCTCTGGTGGCTACACCTTC.